Presented here are 10 T cell receptor beta chains from one specimen sequenced in a study of blood T cell repertoires in COVID-19. TCRdb keeps only in-frame clones here, not all; method: immunoSEQ multiplex PCR. The sample yields roughly 340,000 clones, roughly nine tenths seen once. The sample comprised peripheral blood. The source of these receptors is a woman younger than 45 with COVID-19, enrolled during active disease.

J is TRBJ2-1 and V is TRBV4-1; the D gene is possibly TRBD2 (6 bases). CDR3 size: 15 residues. Germline V gives CDR1 MGHRA, CDR2 YSYEKL. V lost 2 bases and J 2 bases, leaving 10 bases between the germline ends. The DNA for the CDR3 is TGCGCCAGCAGCCAACCCGCGGGGACCTACAATGAGCAGTTCTTC. As protein: CASSQPAGTYNEQFF.

The chain is built from TRBV19 and TRBJ2-2; possibly TRBD1 for D (5 bases). Deletions cut 5 bases from V and 6 bases from J, with 16 bases between. CDR3 length equals 15 residues. CDR1 LNHDA and CDR2 SQIVND come from the germline V gene (reference sequence). CDR3 protein: CASSPQGGMAGELFF. For the CDR3, the DNA is TGTGCCAGTAGTCCCCAGGGCGGTATGGCCGGGGAGCTGTTTTTT. The full variable domain, rest sourced from reference TRBV19 and TRBJ2-2, is DGGITQSPKYLFRKEGQNVTLSCEQNLNHDAMYWYRQDPGQGLRLIYYSQIVNDFQKGDIAEGYSVSREKKESFPLTVTSAQKNPTAFYLCASSPQGGMAGELFFGEGSRLTVL.

The V call is TRBV5-5, the J call TRBJ1-2; the match to TRBD1 covers 12 bases. The length of the CDR3 is 16 residues. J lost 4 bases, V lost 0 bases, and 4 bases had no gene match. Germline CDR1 is SGHKS and CDR2 is YYEKEE (reference sequence). The CDR3 here is CASSLVGTGGSYGYTF. The CDR3 nucleotides are TGTGCCAGCAGCTTGGTTGGGACAGGGGGCAGCTATGGCTACACCTTC.

This clone was detected only a few times. This chain joins TRBV29-1 and TRBJ1-1; D perhaps matches TRBD1 (5 bases). Trimming pared 5 bases from V and 1 base from J, leaving 17 bases between. CDR1 SQVTM and CDR2 ANQGSEA come from the germline V gene. The CDR3 length is 15 residues. In DNA form, the CDR3 reads TGCAGCGTTTGGGAGGGACGACAAAGGAACACTGAAGCTTTCTTT. This translates into CSVWEGRQRNTEAFF.

The chain combines TRBV28 with TRBJ1-3, with D hard to call. Germline V gene data show CDR1 as MDHEN and CDR2 as SYDVKM. Trimming shortened V by 5 bases and J by 8 bases, and 25 bases separated the two germline ends. The CDR3 extends over 17 amino acids. This CDR3 is CASSPLSMGRSGDTIYF. In DNA form, the CDR3 reads TGTGCCAGCAGTCCCCTATCGATGGGGAGATCCGGAGACACCATATATTTT. The variable domain in full, with the rest retrieved from reference TRBV28 and TRBJ1-3, is DVKVTQSSRYLVKRTGEKVFLECVQDMDHENMFWYRQDPGLGLRLIYFSYDVKMKEKGDIPEGYSVSREKKERFSLILESASTNQTSMYLCASSPLSMGRSGDTIYFGEGSWLTVV.

V gene TRBV5-4 combines with J gene TRBJ1-1; 9 bases are a match to TRBD1. Germline V CDR1 and CDR2: SGHNT, YYREEE (reference sequence). The CDR3 has 15 residues. V shed 0 bases, J shed 4 bases, and the junction held 4 bases outside the gene matches. The CDR3 nucleotides are TGTGCCAGCAGCTTGGGGGGACAGGGAAGCACTGAAGCTTTCTTT. This encodes CASSLGGQGSTEAFF.

This chain links TRBV6-5 with TRBJ2-3; 8 positions agree with TRBD2. The CDR3 extends over 13 amino acids. The trim removed 10 bases at V and 4 bases at J, leaving 7 bases unmatched. Germline-derived CDR1 and CDR2 are MNHEY and SVGAGI. CDR3 in amino acids: CATLAGGADTQYF. The CDR3, as DNA: TGTGCCACCCTAGCGGGTGGAGCAGATACGCAGTATTTT.

CDR3 coding DNA: TGTGCCAGCTCAATCCAGGGGGCGAGCACAGATACGCAGTATTTT. It translates to CASSIQGASTDTQYF. V gene TRBV18 combines with J gene TRBJ2-3; TRBD1 aligns across 8 bases. With V trimmed by 5 bases and J by 0 bases, 4 bases remained unmatched. Germline CDR1 and CDR2: KGHSH and LQKENI. The CDR3 is made up of 15 amino acids. Supplemented by reference TRBV18 and TRBJ2-3, the full variable domain reads NAGVMQNPRHLVRRRGQEARLRCSPMKGHSHVYWYRQLPEEGLKFMVYLQKENIIDESGMPKERFSAEFPKEGPSILRIQQVVRGDSAAYFCASSIQGASTDTQYFGPGTRLTVL.

This sequence joins TRBV14 and TRBJ1-2, with D perhaps matching TRBD1 (5 bases). V was shortened by 0 bases and J by 4 bases, with 12 bases between the two germline ends. In germline, CDR1 is SGHDN, CDR2 FVKESK. The CDR3 totals 15 residues. The CDR3 here is CASSQEGRQGYGYTF. The CDR3 nucleotides are TGTGCCAGCAGCCAAGAGGGTCGGCAGGGCTATGGCTACACCTTC.

J is TRBJ2-5 and V is TRBV19, with D maybe TRBD1 (6 bases). V was clipped by 3 bases and J by 5 bases, with 16 bases between them. Germline V gives CDR1 LNHDA, CDR2 SQIVND (reference sequence). CDR3 length: 15 amino acids. The CDR3 DNA sequence: TGTGCCAGTAGTATCGCCGAGGGGGTCAGGGAGACCCAGTACTTC. It encodes CASSIAEGVRETQYF. Looking up the rest from reference TRBV19 and TRBJ2-5 gives the full variable domain: DGGITQSPKYLFRKEGQNVTLSCEQNLNHDAMYWYRQDPGQGLRLIYYSQIVNDFQKGDIAEGYSVSREKKESFPLTVTSAQKNPTAFYLCASSIAEGVRETQYFGPGTRLLVL.